The source of this TCR beta chain is a study of shared T cell receptors in the human thymus. The length of the CDR3 is 16 residues. The germline gives CDR1 SGHNT, CDR2 YYREEE (reference sequence). The protocol was immunoSEQ multiplex PCR, while the TCRdb copy is restricted to in-frame clones and leaves out a portion. Of about 660,000 clones listed, about 90% are singletons. This clone appeared once. The junction does not match germline at one end; this may be a read error. The data also belong to a second study, concerning human thymus T cells. That source notes: The donors were infants in Finland with congenital heart defects, otherwise immunologically healthy. Corrective cardiac operations yielded the resected thymus tissue. Thymic and blood repertoires appeared to show biased V and J gene usage.

The sequence derives from a boy younger than two with a congenital heart defect. The V gene is TRBV5-4, the J gene TRBJ2-2; D is perhaps TRBD2 (5 bases). Sample: thymocytes. CDR3 sequence: CASSRAPFANTGELFF. CDR3 DNA sequence: TGTGCCAGCAGCCGGGCCCCGTTCGCGAACACCGGGGAGTTGTTTTTT.